The next 15 T cell receptor beta chains were all read from a single sample in a study of blood T cell repertoires in COVID-19. Sequencing used immunoSEQ multiplex PCR; TCRdb keeps in-frame clones, though not all of them. The repertoire consists of 210,000 or so clones, with 78% occurring once and the leading ten covering 2.5% to 3%. Sequencing was performed on peripheral blood. These receptors all stem from a woman aged 80 or older with active or convalescent COVID-19.

About this clone itself: Other nucleotide sequences in the sample specify the same CDR3. The chain employs TRBV18 and TRBJ2-7; 10 bases align to TRBD1. The CDR3 covers 14 residues. J gave up 3 bases and V 4 bases, and 3 bases lay outside the gene matches. CDR1 is KGHSH, CDR2 LQKENI, per germline. The DNA of the CDR3 is TGTGCCAGCTCACAGGGACAGGGGAGCTACGAGCAGTACTTC. The encoded protein is CASSQGQGSYEQYF.

The chain couples TRBV29-1 to TRBJ1-2; TRBD1 matches at 8 bases. CDR3 length: 12 amino acids. Germline CDR1 SQVTM, CDR2 ANQGSEA. Trimming at V came to 8 bases and at J to 10 bases, leaving 12 bases not matched to a gene. Here the CDR3 DNA reads TGCAGCACAAACAGGGGGGGAAATGACTACACCTTC. It yields the protein CSTNRGGNDYTF.

The chain has TRBV9 and TRBJ2-1; 10 positions match TRBD2. The germline CDR1 and CDR2 sequences are SGDLS and YYNGEE. V dropped 4 bases and J dropped 2; count of bases not matched to a gene: 3. The CDR3 sequence is 15 residues long. CDR3 in amino acids: CASSLSGGAYNEQFF. The CDR3 region has the DNA TGTGCCAGCAGCCTGAGCGGGGGGGCCTACAATGAGCAGTTCTTC.

The chain carries TRBV20-1 and TRBJ2-3, with 8 bases identical to TRBD2. The CDR3 contains 15 residues. After removal of 3 bases from V and 6 bases from J, the junction contained 11 bases not matched to a gene. Germline CDR1 and CDR2: DFQATT and SNEGSKA (reference sequence). CDR3 in amino acids: CSASSPGLAGDTQYF. CDR3 nucleotides: TGCAGTGCTAGTAGTCCCGGACTAGCTGGGGATACGCAGTATTTT.

This chain connects TRBV28 to TRBJ1-3; D remains unclear. Germline loops: CDR1 MDHEN, CDR2 SYDVKM. V was clipped by 4 bases and J by 0 bases, with 13 bases between them. The CDR3 is made up of 16 amino acids. Here the CDR3 DNA reads TGTGCCAGCAGTTCCTCGGCAGCTAGCTCTGGAAACACCATATATTTT. Amino acid sequence: CASSSSAASSGNTIYF. Looking up the rest from reference TRBV28 and TRBJ1-3 gives the full variable domain: DVKVTQSSRYLVKRTGEKVFLECVQDMDHENMFWYRQDPGLGLRLIYFSYDVKMKEKGDIPEGYSVSREKKERFSLILESASTNQTSMYLCASSSSAASSGNTIYFGEGSWLTVV.

The V gene is TRBV14, the J gene TRBJ1-4; TRBD1 might be the D (6 bases). Germline lookup yields CDR1 SGHDN and CDR2 FVKESK. The germline V and J ends were trimmed by 2 bases and 7 bases, with 11 bases remaining between them. The CDR3 spans 14 residues. DNA for the CDR3: TGTGCCAGCAGCCAAAACAGGGTAGCTGAAAAACTGTTTTTT. Translated: CASSQNRVAEKLFF.

This sequence joins TRBV7-9 and TRBJ2-3; D possibly corresponds to TRBD1 (6 bases). Germline-derived CDR1 and CDR2 are SEHNR and FQNEAQ (reference sequence). This CDR3 is 13 amino acids long. V was shortened by 6 bases and J by 5 bases, with 12 bases between the two germline ends. Here the CDR3 reads CASRFSGVDTQYF. The DNA of the CDR3 is TGTGCCAGCAGGTTCTCAGGGGTAGATACGCAGTATTTT.

The DNA of the CDR3 is TGTGCCAGCAGTTTAAGCGGAGACTATGGCTACACCTTC. It translates to CASSLSGDYGYTF. The chain uses TRBV28 and TRBJ1-2; D call uncertain. The V end was cut by 2 bases, the J end by 3 bases, with 7 bases between. The CDR3 totals 13 residues. Germline CDR1 and CDR2: MDHEN and SYDVKM.

V usage is TRBV3-1 (or the pseudogene TRBV3-2) and J usage is TRBJ1-2; D is ambiguous. This CDR3 contains 16 residues. Trimming took 0 bases from V and 4 from J, leaving 15 bases between them. Germline V lookup: CDR1 LGHDT, CDR2 YNNKEL (reference sequence). Here the CDR3 reads CASSQDPGRGSYGYTF. DNA of the CDR3: TGTGCCAGCAGCCAAGACCCTGGACGAGGGTCCTATGGCTACACCTTC.

The chain has TRBV5-1 and TRBJ2-3; D gene uncertain. V lost 1 base and J lost 0, with 6 bases in between. The germline V gene has CDR1 SGHRS and CDR2 YFSETQ. The CDR3 spans 14 residues. CDR3 protein: CASSLRASTDTQYF. The CDR3 DNA reads TGCGCCAGCAGCTTGAGAGCTAGCACAGATACGCAGTATTTT.

The rearrangement links TRBV5-1 to TRBJ1-2; D is possibly TRBD1 (6 bases). This CDR3 spans 15 amino acids. CDR1 SGHRS and CDR2 YFSETQ come from the germline V gene. V lost 0 bases to trimming and J lost 4 bases, with 13 bases between them. This CDR3 reads CASSLDWDTSYGYTF. The DNA of the CDR3 is TGCGCCAGCAGCTTGGACTGGGACACCAGCTATGGCTACACCTTC. Looking up the rest from reference TRBV5-1 and TRBJ1-2 gives the full variable domain: KAGVTQTPRYLIKTRGQQVTLSCSPISGHRSVSWYQQTPGQGLQFLFEYFSETQRNKGNFPGRFSGRQFSNSRSEMNVSTLELGDSALYLCASSLDWDTSYGYTFGSGTRLTVV.

The chain recombines TRBV28 with TRBJ1-4; D not resolved. The V gene's germline CDR1 is MDHEN and CDR2 SYDVKM. V lost 4 bases to trimming and J lost 2 bases, with 14 bases between them. CDR3 length: 16 amino acids. The CDR3 DNA reads as TGTGCCAGCAGTTCCCCAATACAGTGGACTAATGAAAAACTGTTTTTT. Translated, it gives CASSSPIQWTNEKLFF.

The V and J genes are TRBV11-2 and TRBJ1-2; D gene uncertain. The CDR3 spans 15 residues. The V and J ends lost 2 bases and 0 bases respectively, with 10 bases between them. Germline lookup yields CDR1 SGHAT and CDR2 FQNNGV. The CDR3 DNA follows: TGTGCCAGCAGCTTATCCCCCGGAGCTAACTATGGCTACACCTTC. Amino acid sequence: CASSLSPGANYGYTF. Full variable domain (missing parts from reference TRBV11-2 and TRBJ1-2): EAGVAQSPRYKIIEKRQSVAFWCNPISGHATLYWYQQILGQGPKLLIQFQNNGVVDDSQLPKDRFSAERLKGVDSTLKIQPAKLEDSAVYLCASSLSPGANYGYTFGSGTRLTVV.

The chain combines TRBV6-5 with TRBJ2-7, with TRBD1 matching over 7 bases. The CDR3 is 15 residues long. CDR1 MNHEY and CDR2 SVGAGI come from the germline V gene. V lost 0 bases and J lost 3; bases outside the gene matches: 5. Written as DNA, the CDR3 is TGTGCCAGCAGTTACTCGGGGACAGCAGACTACGAGCAGTACTTC. Residues: CASSYSGTADYEQYF.

This rearrangement joins TRBV28 to TRBJ2-7, with a tentative D call TRBD2 (7 bases). Germline V gene data show CDR1 as MDHEN and CDR2 as SYDVKM. V was trimmed by 6 bases and J by 2 bases, leaving 17 bases between them. This CDR3 region has 15 residues. Here the CDR3 reads CASRGGAGAAYEQYF. The CDR3 DNA reads as TGTGCCAGCAGGGGCGGGGCGGGGGCAGCCTACGAGCAGTACTTC.